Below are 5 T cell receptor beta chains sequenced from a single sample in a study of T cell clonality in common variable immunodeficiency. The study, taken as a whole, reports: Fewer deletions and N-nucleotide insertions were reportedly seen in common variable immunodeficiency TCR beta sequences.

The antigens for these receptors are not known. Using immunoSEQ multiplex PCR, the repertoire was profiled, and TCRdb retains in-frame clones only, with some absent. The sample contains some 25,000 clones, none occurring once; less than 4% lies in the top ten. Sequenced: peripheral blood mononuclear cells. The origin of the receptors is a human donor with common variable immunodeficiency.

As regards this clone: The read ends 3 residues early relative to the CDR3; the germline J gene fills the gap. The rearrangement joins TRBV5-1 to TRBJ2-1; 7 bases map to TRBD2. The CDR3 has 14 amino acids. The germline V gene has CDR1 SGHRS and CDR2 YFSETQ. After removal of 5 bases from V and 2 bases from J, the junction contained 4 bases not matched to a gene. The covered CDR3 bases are TGCGCCAGCAGGGCGGGAGAAACCTACAATGAG. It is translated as CASRAGETYNE. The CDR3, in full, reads CASRAGETYNEQFF.

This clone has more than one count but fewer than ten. The CDR3 protein is CASSLLRGEFGYTF. The DNA read from the CDR3 is TGTGCCAGCAGCTTACTCAGAGGGGAGTTTGGC. The chain links TRBV7-9 to TRBJ1-2; the D gene is possibly TRBD1 (5 bases). The read ends 3 residues before the CDR3 terminus; that terminus is restored from the germline J gene. Trimming shortened V by 2 bases and J by 7 bases, and 14 bases separated the two germline ends. CDR1 and CDR2 from the germline V gene are SEHNR and FQNEAQ (reference sequence). The CDR3 loop spans 14 amino acids.

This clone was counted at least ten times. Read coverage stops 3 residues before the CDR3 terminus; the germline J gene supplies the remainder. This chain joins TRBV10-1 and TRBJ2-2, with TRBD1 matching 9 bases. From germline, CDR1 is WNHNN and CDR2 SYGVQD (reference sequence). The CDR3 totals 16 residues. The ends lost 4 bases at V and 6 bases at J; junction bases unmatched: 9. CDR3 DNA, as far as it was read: TGCGCCAGCAGTGGTCCGGGACAGGGCTCGGCCGGGGAG. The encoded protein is CASSGPGQGSAGE. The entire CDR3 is CASSGPGQGSAGELFF.

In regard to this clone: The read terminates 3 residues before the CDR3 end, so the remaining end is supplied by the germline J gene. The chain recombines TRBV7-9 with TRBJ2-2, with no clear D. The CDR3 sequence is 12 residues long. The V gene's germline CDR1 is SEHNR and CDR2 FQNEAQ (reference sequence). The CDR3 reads CASSLAGWWLFF. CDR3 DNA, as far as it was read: TGTGCCAGCAGCTTAGCCGGTTGGTGG.

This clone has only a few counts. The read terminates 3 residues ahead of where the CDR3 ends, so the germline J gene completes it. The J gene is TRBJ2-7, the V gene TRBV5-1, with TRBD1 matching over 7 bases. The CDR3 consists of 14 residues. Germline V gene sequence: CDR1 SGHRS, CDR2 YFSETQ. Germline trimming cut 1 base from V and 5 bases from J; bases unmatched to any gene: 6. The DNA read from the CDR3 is TGCGCCAGCAGCTTGAGTACAGGGGCCCACGAG. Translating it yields CASSLSTGAHE. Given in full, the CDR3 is CASSLSTGAHEQYF.